This T cell receptor (beta chain) appears in the sequencing data of a study of T cell repertoires in cytomegalovirus infection. Study-level background: Based on public TCR beta signatures, there were indications of CMV infection and of a matching HLA type.

Regarding the study as a whole: Individuals carrying CMV plus the relevant HLA were identified by cumulative frequency of public TCR beta families. CMV-specific HLA-C-restricted TCR beta clonotypes dominated the ex vivo response.

Remarks on this clonotype: Its antigen is undetermined.

This CDR3 has 16 residues. V shed 6 bases and J shed 7 bases, with 28 bases lying between them. The V gene's germline CDR1 is DFQATT and CDR2 SNEGSKA (reference sequence). TCRdb passed the reads through MiXCR, listing each CDR3 protein once. The profile covers fewer than 400,000 distinct CDR3 sequences, with about a sixth appearing a single time and under 9% taken by the ten largest. This clonotype was sampled from a human donor in good health (CMV status not recorded). Some clones in this sample may be carry-over from other donors' samples. Material: PBMCs. The rearrangement links TRBV20-1 to TRBJ2-7; either TRBD1 or TRBD2 may supply D (6 bases each). In DNA form, the CDR3 reads TGCAGTGCGAGACTCAGACGGGGGCAGGCCCCATGGGAGCAGTACTTC. It is translated as CSARLRRGQAPWEQYF.